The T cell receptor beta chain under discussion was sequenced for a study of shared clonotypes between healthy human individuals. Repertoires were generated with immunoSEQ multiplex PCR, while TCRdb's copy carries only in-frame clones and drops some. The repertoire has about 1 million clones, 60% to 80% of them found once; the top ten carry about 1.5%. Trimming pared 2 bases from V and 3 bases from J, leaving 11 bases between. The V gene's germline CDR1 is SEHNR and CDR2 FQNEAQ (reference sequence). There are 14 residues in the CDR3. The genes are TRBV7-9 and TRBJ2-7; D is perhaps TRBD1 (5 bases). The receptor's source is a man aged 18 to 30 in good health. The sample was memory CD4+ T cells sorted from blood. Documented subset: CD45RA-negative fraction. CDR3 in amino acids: CASSLQGRLYEQYF. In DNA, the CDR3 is TGTGCCAGCAGCTTACAGGGCAGGCTCTACGAGCAGTACTTC.